Below are 10 T cell receptor beta chains sequenced from a single sample in a study of molecular identifiers for immune sequencing clone quantification. TCRdb reanalysed the PCR reads using MiXCR and keeps one entry per CDR3 protein. The sample has over 300,000 distinct CDR3 sequences, roughly a quarter seen once. The sequenced sample consisted of naive CD8+ T cells from blood, with Jurkat cell RNA spiked in. Specified subset: FACS-sorted CD8+CD4-CCR7+CD45RA+ naive T cells. The receptors here all came from a human donor in good health. Some libraries in this study had Jurkat cell RNA spiked in.

This clonotype was recorded many times. The chain couples TRBV6-5 to TRBJ2-7; 9 bases fit TRBD2. From germline, CDR1 is MNHEY and CDR2 SVGAGI. Unmatched junction bases numbered 15, after V lost 8 bases and J lost 7 bases. The CDR3 runs 15 residues. CDR3 amino acids: CASCVSGRGGIEQYF. The CDR3 DNA follows: TGTGCCAGCTGCGTTTCCGGGCGGGGGGGGATAGAGCAGTACTTC.

This clonotype was observed a few times. This may stem from a read error, because a much larger clone lies one nucleotide away. The CDR3 sequence: CASSRSGGTDTQYF. Here the CDR3 DNA reads TGTGCCAGCTCCCGAAGCGGGGGCACAGATACGCAGTATTTT. The J gene is TRBJ2-3, the V gene TRBV6-6, with 7 bases aligning to TRBD2. Germline values: CDR1 MNHNY, CDR2 SVGAGI (reference sequence). This CDR3 region has 14 residues. V dropped 8 bases and J dropped 1; count of bases not matched to a gene: 6.

As concerns this clonotype: A single base separates this from a much larger clone, so it may be a read error. The conserved phenylalanine or tryptophan is not found at the CDR3 terminus, so this likely reflects a read error. V gene TRBV12-3 or TRBV12-4 combines with J gene TRBJ1-2; 7 bases map to TRBD1. V gave up 5 bases and J gave up 8 bases; unmatched junction bases: 8. This CDR3 has 13 residues. The CDR3 DNA is TGTGCCAGCAGTAAAACAGGGGTCGACGGCTACACCCTC. Translated, it gives CASSKTGVDGYTL.

The chain recombines TRBV28 with TRBJ2-3; 8 positions match TRBD2. The V segment lost 8 bases and the J segment 5 bases; nucleotides outside the gene matches: 18. Germline CDR1 MDHEN, CDR2 SYDVKM. There are 17 residues in the CDR3. The CDR3 here is CASRGNLWREEGDTQYF. Here the CDR3 DNA reads TGTGCCAGCCGGGGTAACTTGTGGCGGGAGGAGGGAGATACGCAGTATTTT.

A note on this clonotype: It may be a read error: a sequence one base away is much more abundant. The rearrangement joins TRBV24-1 to TRBJ2-3; D not resolved. The ends were cut back, 2 bases at V and 8 bases at J, with 10 bases in the middle. CDR3 length: 13 amino acids. The germline V gene encodes CDR1 KGHDR and CDR2 SFDVKD. The CDR3 sequence: CATSDSKLATQYF. CDR3 in DNA: TGTGCCACCAGTGATTCCAAGTTAGCTACGCAGTATTTT.

In the case of this clonotype: Being one base from a much bigger clone, this may be a read error. The V and J genes are TRBV14 and TRBJ2-6, with D maybe TRBD2 (5 bases). Germline V gives CDR1 SGHDN, CDR2 FVKESK. The V gene lost 4 bases and the J gene lost 2 bases, with 9 bases spanning the gap. This CDR3 has 15 amino acids. CDR3 sequence: CASSPGKAGANVLTF. Here the CDR3 DNA reads TGTGCCAGCAGCCCCGGGAAGGCTGGGGCCAACGTCCTGACTTTC.

The table lists this clonotype with many counts. V usage is TRBV3-1 and J usage is TRBJ2-5; D ambiguous. Trimming pared 3 bases from V and 4 bases from J, leaving 3 bases between. CDR3 length: 11 residues. Germline CDR1 LGHDT, CDR2 YNNKEL (reference sequence). In DNA form, the CDR3 reads TGTGCCAGCAGCCATTCAGAGACCCAGTACTTC. This sequence encodes CASSHSETQYF.

As to this clonotype: A much larger clone is a single base away; this may be a read error. This rearrangement joins TRBV28 to TRBJ2-3, with 10 bases matching TRBD1. This CDR3 region has 16 residues. Germline V lookup: CDR1 MDHEN, CDR2 SYDVKM. Losses at the gene ends were 5 bases for V and 7 bases for J; bases not matched to a gene: 12. CDR3 protein: CASSVTRDRGVYTQYF. CDR3 coding DNA: TGTGCCAGCAGTGTGACCCGGGACAGGGGTGTATATACGCAGTATTTT. The variable domain in full, with the rest retrieved from reference TRBV28 and TRBJ2-3, is DVKVTQSSRYLVKRTGEKVFLECVQDMDHENMFWYRQDPGLGLRLIYFSYDVKMKEKGDIPEGYSVSREKKERFSLILESASTNQTSMYLCASSVTRDRGVYTQYFGPGTRLTVL.

Notes on this clonotype: Just one base apart from a much larger clone, this may be a read error. DNA of the CDR3: TGTGCCAGCAGCTTAGAACTAGAAACAGATCCGCAGTATTTT. This sequence encodes CASSLELETDPQYF. The chain joins TRBV7-6 to TRBJ2-3; maybe TRBD2 (5 bases). Germline CDR1 and CDR2: SGHVS and FNYEAQ. The CDR3 consists of 14 residues.

This clonotype was seen repeatedly, ten times or more. This rearrangement joins TRBV7-9 to TRBJ1-1; possibly TRBD1 for D (6 bases). Germline V gene lookup returns CDR1 SEHNR and CDR2 FQNEAQ (reference sequence). The CDR3 has 13 amino acids. Trimming took 6 bases from V and 4 from J, leaving 12 bases between them. The chain's CDR3 is CASRTGSATEAFF. The CDR3 DNA sequence: TGTGCCAGCAGAACAGGGTCGGCCACTGAAGCTTTCTTT.